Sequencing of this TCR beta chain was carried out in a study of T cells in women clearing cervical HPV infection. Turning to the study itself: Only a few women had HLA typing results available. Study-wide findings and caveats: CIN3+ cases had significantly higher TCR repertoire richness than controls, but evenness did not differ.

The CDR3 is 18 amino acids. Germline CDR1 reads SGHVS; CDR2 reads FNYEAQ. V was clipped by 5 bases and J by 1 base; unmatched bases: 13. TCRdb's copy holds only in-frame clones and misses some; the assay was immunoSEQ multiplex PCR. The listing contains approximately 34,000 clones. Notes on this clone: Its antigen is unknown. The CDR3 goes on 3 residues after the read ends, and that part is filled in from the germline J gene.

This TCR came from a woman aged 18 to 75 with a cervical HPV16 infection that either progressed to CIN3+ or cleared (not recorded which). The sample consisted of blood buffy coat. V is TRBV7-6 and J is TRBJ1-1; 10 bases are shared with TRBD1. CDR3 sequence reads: CASSPRPGQGTKNTEAFF. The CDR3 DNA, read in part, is TGTGCCAGCAGCCCTCGCCCGGGACAGGGGACGAAGAACACTGAA.